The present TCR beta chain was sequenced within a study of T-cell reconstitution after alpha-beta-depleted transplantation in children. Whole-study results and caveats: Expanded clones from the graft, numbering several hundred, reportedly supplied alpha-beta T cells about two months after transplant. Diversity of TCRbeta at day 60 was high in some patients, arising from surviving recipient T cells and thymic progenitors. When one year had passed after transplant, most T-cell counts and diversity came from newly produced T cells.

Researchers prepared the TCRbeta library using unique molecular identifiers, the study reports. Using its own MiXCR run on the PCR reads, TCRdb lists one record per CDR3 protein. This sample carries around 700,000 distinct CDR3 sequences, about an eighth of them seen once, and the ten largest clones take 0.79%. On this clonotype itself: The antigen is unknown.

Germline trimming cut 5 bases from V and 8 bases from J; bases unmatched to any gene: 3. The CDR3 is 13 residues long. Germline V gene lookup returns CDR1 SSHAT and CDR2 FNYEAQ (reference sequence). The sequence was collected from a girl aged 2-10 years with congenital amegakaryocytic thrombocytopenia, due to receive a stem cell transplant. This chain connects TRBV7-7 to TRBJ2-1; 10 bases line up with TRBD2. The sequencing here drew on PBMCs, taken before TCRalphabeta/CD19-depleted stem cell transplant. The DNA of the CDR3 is TGTGCCAGCAGCACTAGCGGGGTTGATGAGCAGTTCTTC. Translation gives CASSTSGVDEQFF.